This entry features one TCR beta chain sequence. The CDR3 end shows no conserved phenylalanine or tryptophan, and so a read error is likely. The limits of the CDR3 on the DNA are not certain, so only TCRdb's listed CDR3 is given. This sample is drawn from a study of tumor-infiltrating lymphocytes in primary liver carcinoma. Synthesis of TCR beta cDNA was carried out from approximately 0.55 ug total RNA with a constant-region primer. Construction of TCR beta libraries relied on three successive nested multiplex PCR rounds employing slightly modified ARM-PCR. Forward primers for TRBV1-TRBV30 and a C-beta reverse primer served the first two PCR rounds, at about 10 cycles each. TCRdb redid the calling of the multiplex PCR reads with MiXCR, one entry per CDR3 protein. The repertoire has 100,000 or so distinct CDR3 sequences, around 73% of them found once; the top ten carry approximately 12%. CDR1 and CDR2 (germline): SGHNT, YENEEA. The CDR3 extends over 15 residues, inclusive of both ends.

Co-extraction of both nucleic acids (RNA and DNA) used roughly 20-34 mg of unsorted bulk tissue. The clonotype was recovered from a woman in her sixties or seventies with primary liver carcinoma and hepatitis B virus infection. Sequencing used liver tumor tissue from sampling region 2. Subset of the sample: tumor region T2, inferior pole. V is TRBV11-3 and J is TRBJ2-7; the table's TRBD1 call for D was not verified on the DNA. The CDR3 region is CASGLGTGGSLEQYL.